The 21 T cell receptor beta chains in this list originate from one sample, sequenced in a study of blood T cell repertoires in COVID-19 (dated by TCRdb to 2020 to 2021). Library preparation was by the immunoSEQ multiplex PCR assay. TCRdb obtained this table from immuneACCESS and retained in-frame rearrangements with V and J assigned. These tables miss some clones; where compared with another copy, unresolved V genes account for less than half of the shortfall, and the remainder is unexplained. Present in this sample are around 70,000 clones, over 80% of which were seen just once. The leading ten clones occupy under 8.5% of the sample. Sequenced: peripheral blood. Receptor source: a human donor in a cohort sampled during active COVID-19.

The CDR3 DNA reads TGTGCCAGTATCGGGAATTGGAACACCATATATTTT. Amino acids: CASIGNWNTIYF. The genes are TRBV19 and TRBJ1-3; D is unclear. This CDR3 has 12 residues. Deletions cut 7 bases from V and 7 bases from J, with 11 bases between. The germline CDR1 and CDR2 sequences are LNHDA and SQIVND (reference sequence).

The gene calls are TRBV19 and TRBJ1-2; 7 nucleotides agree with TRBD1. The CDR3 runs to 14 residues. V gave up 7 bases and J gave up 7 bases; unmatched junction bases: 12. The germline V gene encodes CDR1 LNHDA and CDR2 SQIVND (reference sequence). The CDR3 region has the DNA TGTGCCAGTAACCTTTATCGGGCAGGGGGTGGCTACACCTTC. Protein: CASNLYRAGGGYTF.

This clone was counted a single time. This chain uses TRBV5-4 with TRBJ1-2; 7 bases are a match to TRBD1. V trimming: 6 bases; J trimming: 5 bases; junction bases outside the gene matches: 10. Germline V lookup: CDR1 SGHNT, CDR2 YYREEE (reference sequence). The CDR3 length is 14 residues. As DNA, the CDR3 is TGTGCCAGCACCCGGAGGGCAGGGGGTTATGGCTACACCTTC. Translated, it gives CASTRRAGGYGYTF.

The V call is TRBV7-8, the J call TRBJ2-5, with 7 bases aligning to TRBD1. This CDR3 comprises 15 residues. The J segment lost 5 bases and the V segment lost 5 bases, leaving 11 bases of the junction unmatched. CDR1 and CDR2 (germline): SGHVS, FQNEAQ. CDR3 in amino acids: CASSRGTAKGETQYF. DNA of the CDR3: TGTGCCAGCAGCCGAGGGACAGCCAAGGGGGAGACCCAGTACTTC.

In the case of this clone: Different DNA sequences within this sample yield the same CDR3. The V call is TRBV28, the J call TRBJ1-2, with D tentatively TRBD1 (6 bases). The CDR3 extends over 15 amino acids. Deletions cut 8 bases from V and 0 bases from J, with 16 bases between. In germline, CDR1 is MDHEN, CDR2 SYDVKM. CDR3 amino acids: CASSPPTGANYGYTF. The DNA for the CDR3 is TGTGCCAGCTCACCCCCGACAGGAGCTAACTATGGCTACACCTTC.

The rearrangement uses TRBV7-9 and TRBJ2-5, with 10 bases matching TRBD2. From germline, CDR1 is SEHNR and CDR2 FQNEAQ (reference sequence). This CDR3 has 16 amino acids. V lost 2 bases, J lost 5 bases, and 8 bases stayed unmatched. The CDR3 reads CASSLPAGGPRETQYF. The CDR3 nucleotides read TGTGCCAGCAGCTTACCAGCGGGAGGGCCGAGGGAGACCCAGTACTTC.

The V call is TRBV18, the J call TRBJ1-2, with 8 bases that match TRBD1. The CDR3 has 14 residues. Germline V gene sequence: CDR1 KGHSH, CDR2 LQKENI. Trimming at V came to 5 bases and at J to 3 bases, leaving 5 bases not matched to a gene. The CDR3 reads CASSRADRDYGYTF. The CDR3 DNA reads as TGTGCCAGCTCAAGAGCGGACAGGGACTATGGCTACACCTTC. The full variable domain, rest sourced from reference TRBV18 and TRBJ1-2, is NAGVMQNPRHLVRRRGQEARLRCSPMKGHSHVYWYRQLPEEGLKFMVYLQKENIIDESGMPKERFSAEFPKEGPSILRIQQVVRGDSAAYFCASSRADRDYGYTFGSGTRLTVV.

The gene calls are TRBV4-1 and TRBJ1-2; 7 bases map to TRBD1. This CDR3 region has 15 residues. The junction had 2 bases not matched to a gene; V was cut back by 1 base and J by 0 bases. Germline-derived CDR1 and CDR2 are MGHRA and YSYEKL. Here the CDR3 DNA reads TGCGCCAGCAGCCAAGTTGGGACAGCTAACTATGGCTACACCTTC. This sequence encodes CASSQVGTANYGYTF.

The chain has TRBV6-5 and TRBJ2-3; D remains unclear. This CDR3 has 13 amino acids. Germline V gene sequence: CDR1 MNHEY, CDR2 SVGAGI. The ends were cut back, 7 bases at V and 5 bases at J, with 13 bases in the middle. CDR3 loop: CASTTPSGDTQYF. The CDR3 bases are TGTGCCAGCACTACCCCATCGGGAGATACGCAGTATTTT.

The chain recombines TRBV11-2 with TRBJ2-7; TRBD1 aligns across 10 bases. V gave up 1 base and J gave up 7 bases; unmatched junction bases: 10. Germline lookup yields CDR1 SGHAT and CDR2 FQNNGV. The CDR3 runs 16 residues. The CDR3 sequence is CASSLAGTGEGREQYF. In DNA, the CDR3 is TGTGCCAGCAGCTTAGCGGGGACAGGGGAAGGTAGGGAGCAGTACTTC.

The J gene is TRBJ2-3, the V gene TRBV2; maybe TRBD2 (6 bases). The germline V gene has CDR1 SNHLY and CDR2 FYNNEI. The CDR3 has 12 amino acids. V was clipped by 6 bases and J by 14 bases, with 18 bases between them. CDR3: CASRRTTSPTYF. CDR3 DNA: TGTGCCAGCAGACGAACAACTAGCCCCACGTATTTT.

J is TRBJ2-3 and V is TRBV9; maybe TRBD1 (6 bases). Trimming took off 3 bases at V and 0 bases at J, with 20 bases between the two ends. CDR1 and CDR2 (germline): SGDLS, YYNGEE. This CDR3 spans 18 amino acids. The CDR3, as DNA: TGTGCCAGCAGCGCTTACAGGGTGGCGGACAGTAGCACAGATACGCAGTATTTT. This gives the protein CASSAYRVADSSTDTQYF.

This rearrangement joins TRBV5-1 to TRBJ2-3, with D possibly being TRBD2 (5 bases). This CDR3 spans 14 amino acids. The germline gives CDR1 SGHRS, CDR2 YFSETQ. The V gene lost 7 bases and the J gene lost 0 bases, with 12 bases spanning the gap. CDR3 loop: CASGAALSTDTQYF. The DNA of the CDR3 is TGCGCCAGCGGAGCGGCCCTTAGCACAGATACGCAGTATTTT.

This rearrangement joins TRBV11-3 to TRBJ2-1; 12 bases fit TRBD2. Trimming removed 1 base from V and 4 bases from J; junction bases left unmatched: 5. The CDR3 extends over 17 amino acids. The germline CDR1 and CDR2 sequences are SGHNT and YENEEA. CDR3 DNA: TGTGCCAGCAGCTTAGCGGTGACTAGCGGGGGATACAATGAGCAGTTCTTC. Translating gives CASSLAVTSGGYNEQFF. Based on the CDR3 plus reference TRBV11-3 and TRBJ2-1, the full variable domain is EAGVVQSPRYKIIEKKQPVAFWCNPISGHNTLYWYLQNLGQGPELLIRYENEEAVDDSQLPKDRFSAERLKGVDSTLKIQPAELGDSAVYLCASSLAVTSGGYNEQFFGPGTRLTVL.

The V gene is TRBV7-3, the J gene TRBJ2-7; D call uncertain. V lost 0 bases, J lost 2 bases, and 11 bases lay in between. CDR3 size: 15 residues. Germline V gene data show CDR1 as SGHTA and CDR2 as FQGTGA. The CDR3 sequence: CASSLTRRHAYEQYF. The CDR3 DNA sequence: TGTGCCAGCAGCTTAACCAGACGACACGCCTACGAGCAGTACTTC.

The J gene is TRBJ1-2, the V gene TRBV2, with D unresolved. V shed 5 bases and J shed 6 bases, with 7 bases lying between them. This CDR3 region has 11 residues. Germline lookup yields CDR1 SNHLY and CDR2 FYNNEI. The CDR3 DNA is TGTGCCAGCAGTCTGAGTGATGGCTACACCTTC. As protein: CASSLSDGYTF. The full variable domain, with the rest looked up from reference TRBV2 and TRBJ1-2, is EPEVTQTPSHQVTQMGQEVILRCVPISNHLYFYWYRQILGQKVEFLVSFYNNEISEKSEIFDDQFSVERPDGSNFTLKIRSTKLEDSAMYFCASSLSDGYTFGSGTRLTVV.

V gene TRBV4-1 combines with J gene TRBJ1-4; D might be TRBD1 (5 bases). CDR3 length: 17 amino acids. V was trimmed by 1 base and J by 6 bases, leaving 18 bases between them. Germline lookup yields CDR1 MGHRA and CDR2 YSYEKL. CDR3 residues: CASSQVTGAGIDEKLFF. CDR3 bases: TGCGCCAGCAGCCAAGTCACAGGTGCGGGGATTGATGAAAAACTGTTTTTT.

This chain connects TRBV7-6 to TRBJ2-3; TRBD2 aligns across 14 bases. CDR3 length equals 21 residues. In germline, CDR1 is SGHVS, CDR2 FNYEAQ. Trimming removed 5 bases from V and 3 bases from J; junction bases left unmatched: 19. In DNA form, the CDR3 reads TGTGCCAGCAGCCAGGGACTAGCGGGGGAATGGGTCGGGGTGGAAACAGATACGCAGTATTTT. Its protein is CASSQGLAGEWVGVETDTQYF. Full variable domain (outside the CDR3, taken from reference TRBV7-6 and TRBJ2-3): GAGVSQSPRYKVTKRGQDVALRCDPISGHVSLYWYRQALGQGPEFLTYFNYEAQQDKSGLPNDRFSAERPEGSISTLTIQRTEQRDSAMYRCASSQGLAGEWVGVETDTQYFGPGTRLTVL.

The CDR3 is CASSQAWTGFSGYTF. CDR3 DNA sequence: TGTGCCAGCAGCCAAGCGTGGACAGGGTTTAGCGGCTACACCTTC. The V gene is TRBV3-1 (or the pseudogene TRBV3-2), the J gene TRBJ1-2, with 8 bases fitting TRBD1. CDR3 size: 15 residues. J was trimmed by 8 bases and V by 1 base; bases with no gene match: 9. CDR1 LGHDT and CDR2 YNNKEL come from the germline V gene (reference sequence).

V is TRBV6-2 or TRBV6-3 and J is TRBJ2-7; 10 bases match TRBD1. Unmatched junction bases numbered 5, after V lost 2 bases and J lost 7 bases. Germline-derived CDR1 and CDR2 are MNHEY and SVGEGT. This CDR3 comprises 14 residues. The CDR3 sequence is CASSYTGQGGEQYF. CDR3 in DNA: TGTGCCAGCAGTTACACAGGACAGGGGGGAGAGCAGTACTTC.

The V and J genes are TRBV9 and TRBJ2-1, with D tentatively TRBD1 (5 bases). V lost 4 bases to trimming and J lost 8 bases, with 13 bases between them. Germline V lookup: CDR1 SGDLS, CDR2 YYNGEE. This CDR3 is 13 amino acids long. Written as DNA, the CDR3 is TGTGCCAGCAGCCCGAGTTGGGGCGATGAGCAGTTCTTC. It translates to CASSPSWGDEQFF.